The next 7 T cell receptor beta chains were all read from a single sample in a study of T cells in Graves' hyperthyroidism and ophthalmopathy. There were TCR beta CDR3 regions amplified from RNA transcripts. In the first-round RT-PCR of the TCR CDR3, the HTBI primer set was used. TCRdb analysed the multiplex PCR reads with MiXCR anew, one entry per CDR3 protein. The table records roughly 98,000 distinct CDR3 sequences, 35% to 45% of them present only once. Input material: peripheral blood or thyroid tissue (not recorded which). These receptors came from a woman in her twenties or thirties with Graves' hyperthyroidism.

The chain joins TRBV7-9 to TRBJ2-5; 14 bases agree with TRBD2. Germline CDR1 SEHNR, CDR2 FQNEAQ (reference sequence). With V trimmed by 11 bases and J by 6 bases, 5 bases remained unmatched. The CDR3 spans 13 residues. The CDR3 loop is CAGGLAGEQTQYF. For the CDR3, the DNA is TGTGCCGGGGGACTAGCGGGAGAGCAGACCCAGTACTTC.

The rearrangement links TRBV5-5 to TRBJ1-2; no definite D call. This CDR3 has 17 residues. Trimming cost V 1 base and J 6 bases, with 22 bases left between them. CDR1 and CDR2 (germline): SGHKS, YYEKEE (reference sequence). Here the CDR3 reads CASSLQLGATQEDGYTF. The CDR3 DNA follows: TGTGCCAGCAGCTTGCAACTGGGAGCCACCCAGGAGGATGGCTACACCTTC.

This clonotype was seen repeatedly, ten times or more. The chain recombines TRBV28 with TRBJ1-2, with D unclear. V was shortened by 1 base and J by 4 bases, with 16 bases between the two germline ends. The germline V gene encodes CDR1 MDHEN and CDR2 SYDVKM. The CDR3 runs 16 residues. This CDR3 is CASSLFVDGRRYGYTF. DNA of the CDR3: TGTGCCAGCAGTTTATTTGTAGACGGACGCCGCTATGGCTACACCTTC.

This clonotype occurred many times. The chain combines TRBV11-2 with TRBJ1-4; D gene uncertain. This CDR3 has 12 amino acids. CDR1 and CDR2 (germline): SGHAT, FQNNGV. Trimming took 3 bases from V and 8 from J, leaving 7 bases between them. CDR3 in DNA: TGTGCCAGCAGCTTGGACGGGGAAAAACTGTTTTTT. Translated, it gives CASSLDGEKLFF.

This clonotype has at least ten counts. The chain joins TRBV3-1 to TRBJ1-2, with D hard to call. The germline V and J ends were trimmed by 4 bases and 3 bases, with 12 bases remaining between them. Germline CDR1 reads LGHDT; CDR2 reads YNNKEL (reference sequence). This CDR3 is 14 amino acids long. The CDR3 is CASSLPGSYYGYTF. In DNA, the CDR3 is TGTGCCAGCAGCCTCCCCGGGAGTTACTATGGCTACACCTTC.

This clonotype was seen a few times. The chain is built from TRBV5-5 and TRBJ2-3; 9 positions match TRBD2. Looked up from germline, CDR1 is SGHKS and CDR2 is YYEKEE (reference sequence). With V trimmed by 5 bases and J by 3 bases, 16 bases remained unmatched. The CDR3 length is 18 residues. For the CDR3, the DNA is TGTGCCAGCAGACAGGAGTGGGTAGCGGGAGCTCGGACAGATACGCAGTATTTT. Translated: CASRQEWVAGARTDTQYF.

Only a few counts were recorded for this clonotype. This chain joins TRBV30 and TRBJ1-5; no reliable D call. This CDR3 has 13 residues. Trimming stripped 0 bases from V and 4 bases from J, with 7 bases between. Looked up from germline, CDR1 is GTSNPN and CDR2 is SVGIG (reference sequence). The CDR3 loop reads CAWSVRRNQPQHF. The DNA for the CDR3 is TGTGCCTGGAGTGTAAGGAGGAATCAGCCCCAGCATTTT. Full variable domain (rest looked up from reference TRBV30 and TRBJ1-5): SQTIHQWPATLVQPVGSPLSLECTVEGTSNPNLYWYRQAAGRGLQLLFYSVGIGQISSEVPQNLSASRPQDRQFILSSKKLLLSDSGFYLCAWSVRRNQPQHFGDGTRLSIL.